This T cell receptor (beta chain) derives from a study of cytomegalovirus exposure and HLA in healthy donors (dated 2017 in TCRdb). Describing the broader study: According to a later analysis, one platform produced both the approximately 110 validation repertoires and the approximately 600 repertoires of the first cohort. The study aimed to test whether signatures of past pathogen exposure could be identified by cataloging public T cell receptors. A separate validation cohort of about 110 different subjects was used in addition to the roughly 620-subject first cohort. The study combined high-throughput TCR immunosequencing, statistical association of individual TCRs with disease status, and machine learning to predict cytomegalovirus infection status.

Separate from the roughly 700-subject first cohort, the validation cohort of roughly 120 subjects was the group to which the donors belonged. Library preparation employed the immunoSEQ multiplex PCR assay. The original pipeline was this. To diagnose cytomegalovirus status from the catalog of TCR beta chain sequences, a statistical classification framework was built. Imported from immuneACCESS, the table was reduced by TCRdb to in-frame sequences with V and J called. These copies leave out some clones; in studies compared against another copy, an unresolved V gene accounts for under half, and the cause of the remainder is not known. V and J calls plus clone size are reproduced from that table; the DNA served to infer D and trimming. This sample lists 95,000 to 120,000 clones; around 85% were detected once. The ten largest clones add up to around 2.7% of the sample. The sample holds one count of this clone. What antigen it recognizes has not been identified. No clone much larger than this one lies a single base away; base qualities are absent.

Study-wide findings and limitations: The study listed 164 TCR beta chains as associated with cytomegalovirus. A later analysis lacked HLA typing for the validation cohort, so it scored co-occurrence in that cohort across all 120 repertoires. Most TCR sequences were observed very rarely across donors, whereas some public TCRs were present in many individuals. Of the cluster scores, about 94% were above 0 in a later analysis, which found that TCRs clustered in the first cohort also tended to co-occur in the approximately 110 validation repertoires. In vitro tests confirmed that a few of the cytomegalovirus-associated TCR beta chains recognize cytomegalovirus antigens. The authors suggested that the approach could potentially be generalized to other disease states and immunological phenotypes. The classifier was reported to diagnose cytomegalovirus status with high specificity and sensitivity in both the original cohort and the validation cohort.

The TCR sequence derives from a woman under 30 in good health and CMV-seronegative. Source material: PBMCs.

The DNA sequence is given as TGTGCCAGCAGTTTAACTGGACAGGGCGATGAGCAGTTCTTC. Its translation reads: CASSLTGQGDEQFF. The sequence joins TRBV28 to TRBJ2-1, with 8 bases aligning to TRBD1. The germline V end is reduced by 2 bases and the J end by 8 bases; junction bases left unmatched: 5. CDR1 and CDR2, looked up from the germline V gene, are MDHEN and SYDVKM. The CDR3 starts with the cysteine, ends with the phenylalanine, and has 14 residues. Just CDR3 DNA is preserved here, 42 bases in frame from base 1.